The subject of this entry is one T cell receptor beta chain. Its cognate antigen is unknown. The data stem from a study of T-cell memory formation after mild COVID-19. Losses at the gene ends were 5 bases for V and 7 bases for J; bases not matched to a gene: 6. The CDR3 is 15 residues long. Using its own MiXCR run on the 5' RACE reads, TCRdb lists one record per CDR3 protein. The sample yields a few hundred thousand distinct CDR3 sequences, around 16% seen once. Whole-study findings and limits: Clones which contracted sat mainly in CM and EM if CD4+, and in EMRA if CD8+. Cross-reactive memory seemingly joined, as some responding clones were found in pre-infection memory.

Sequences were obtained from PBMCs or a T cell subset sorted from them (not recorded which). The clonotype was recovered from a man aged 18 to 35 who had mild COVID-19 (a few samples of this study predate the infection). Cell type and time point are not known. The chain couples TRBV12-3 or TRBV12-4 to TRBJ1-6, with 9 bases identical to TRBD1. CDR3 sequence reads: CASSPRDRANSPLHF. In DNA, the CDR3 is TGTGCCAGCAGTCCCCGGGACAGGGCAAATTCACCCCTCCACTTT.